The text below deals with one T cell receptor (beta chain). This record belongs to a study of shared clonotypes between healthy human individuals. Germline CDR1 is MDHEN and CDR2 is SYDVKM. The junction had 7 bases not matched to a gene; V was cut back by 3 bases and J by 9 bases. CDR3 length: 13 amino acids. The data were produced by immunoSEQ multiplex PCR, yet TCRdb's version contains in-frame clones alone and is incomplete. The sample lists fewer than 1.6 million clones; roughly 98.5% were seen once. The sequenced material came from naive CD4+ T cells sorted from blood. This sample's subset: CD45RA+ positively selected. This chain connects TRBV28 to TRBJ2-7; 8 bases agree with TRBD1. This TCR derives from a man in his thirties or forties in good health. CDR3 residues: CASSFLDREGQYF. CDR3 coding DNA: TGTGCCAGCAGTTTCTTGGACAGGGAAGGGCAGTACTTC.